The next 26 T cell receptor beta chains were all read from a single sample in a study of T cell changes during pregnancy in multiple sclerosis. Using immunoSEQ multiplex PCR, the repertoire was profiled, and TCRdb retains in-frame clones only, with some absent. The sample has more than 55,000 clones, approximately 86% seen once. This specimen was CD4+ T cells from peripheral blood mononuclear cells, taken in the third trimester of pregnancy. These receptors were obtained from a female donor with multiple sclerosis, enrolled in a pregnancy study.

V is TRBV30 and J is TRBJ1-5; D call uncertain. Trimming took 5 bases from V and 2 from J, leaving 10 bases between them. In germline, CDR1 is GTSNPN, CDR2 SVGIG (reference sequence). The CDR3 is 13 residues long. Written as DNA, the CDR3 is TGTGCCTGGGCCGTTTTAGGCAATCAGCCCCAGCATTTT. Protein product: CAWAVLGNQPQHF.

The J gene is TRBJ2-3, the V gene TRBV4-2, with D perhaps matching TRBD1 (6 bases). The V gene lost 7 bases and the J gene lost 4 bases, with 21 bases spanning the gap. The length of the CDR3 is 16 residues. Germline V gene data show CDR1 as LGHNA and CDR2 as YNFKEQ. The CDR3 sequence is CASTPESLGGSDTQYF. DNA of the CDR3: TGTGCCAGCACCCCAGAGAGCCTAGGGGGATCAGATACGCAGTATTTT.

The J gene is TRBJ1-6, the V gene TRBV28; TRBD1 might be the D (5 bases). The V and J ends lost 6 bases and 8 bases respectively, with 8 bases between them. The length of the CDR3 is 12 residues. The germline gives CDR1 MDHEN, CDR2 SYDVKM. The CDR3 DNA reads TGTGCCAGCAGGAGACAGCATTCACCCCTCCACTTT. It encodes CASRRQHSPLHF.

V gene TRBV5-4 combines with J gene TRBJ1-4; D may be TRBD1 (5 bases). Germline assignment: CDR1 SGHNT and CDR2 YYREEE (reference sequence). V was clipped by 4 bases and J by 8 bases, with 18 bases between them. CDR3 length: 15 amino acids. CDR3 region: CASSPGDQSEEKLFF. For the CDR3, the DNA is TGTGCCAGCAGCCCGGGGGACCAGTCGGAAGAAAAACTGTTTTTT. Full variable domain (rest looked up from reference TRBV5-4 and TRBJ1-4): ETGVTQSPTHLIKTRGQQVTLRCSSQSGHNTVSWYQQALGQGPQFIFQYYREEENGRGNFPPRFSGLQFPNYSSELNVNALELDDSALYLCASSPGDQSEEKLFFGSGTQLSVL.

The genes are TRBV11-3 and TRBJ2-1; D is perhaps TRBD2 (6 bases). Germline V lookup: CDR1 SGHNT, CDR2 YENEEA. This CDR3 has 18 residues. Trimming took 0 bases from V and 0 from J, leaving 15 bases between them. The CDR3 is CASSLDQGGTGSYNEQFF. CDR3 DNA: TGTGCCAGCAGCTTAGATCAAGGCGGGACCGGCTCCTACAATGAGCAGTTCTTC.

The rearrangement uses TRBV6-5 and TRBJ2-7, with 9 bases aligning to TRBD2. The CDR3 runs to 16 residues. The V gene's germline CDR1 is MNHEY and CDR2 SVGAGI. V trimming: 0 bases; J trimming: 1 base; junction bases outside the gene matches: 4. DNA of the CDR3: TGTGCCAGCAGTTACTCGAAAGCGGGAGGTTCCTACGAGCAGTACTTC. It encodes CASSYSKAGGSYEQYF.

CDR3 in amino acids: CASSLVADPETQYF. CDR3 in DNA: TGCGCCAGCAGCTTGGTGGCGGATCCGGAGACCCAGTACTTC. The chain recombines TRBV5-1 with TRBJ2-5, with D unclear. Trimming removed 0 bases at V and 5 bases at J, with 11 bases between. Germline CDR1 reads SGHRS; CDR2 reads YFSETQ. This CDR3 has 14 residues.

The rearrangement links TRBV6-6 to TRBJ1-4, with a tentative D call TRBD1 (6 bases). Trimming shortened V by 9 bases and J by 0 bases, and 17 bases separated the two germline ends. The CDR3 consists of 16 residues. Germline CDR1 is MNHNY and CDR2 is SVGAGI (reference sequence). The CDR3 sequence: CASTRGAFATNEKLFF. In nucleotides, the CDR3 is TGTGCCAGTACCAGGGGAGCCTTTGCAACTAATGAAAAACTGTTTTTT.

This chain links TRBV2 with TRBJ2-5; maybe TRBD2 (5 bases). Germline V gene data show CDR1 as SNHLY and CDR2 as FYNNEI. V dropped 9 bases and J dropped 4 bases, with 12 bases sitting between them. This CDR3 contains 12 residues. This chain's CDR3 is CASRNEGETQYF. In nucleotides, the CDR3 is TGTGCCAGTAGGAACGAGGGAGAGACCCAGTACTTC.

This chain connects TRBV6-1 to TRBJ2-7; 14 bases map to TRBD2. This CDR3 spans 15 amino acids. Germline values: CDR1 MNHNS, CDR2 SASEGT. Trimming removed 9 bases from V and 7 bases from J; junction bases left unmatched: 11. The CDR3 sequence is CASASGLAGAGEQYF. The DNA for the CDR3 is TGTGCCAGTGCTTCGGGACTAGCGGGGGCGGGGGAGCAGTACTTC.

The chain links TRBV7-9 to TRBJ2-2; D not certain. The germline gives CDR1 SEHNR, CDR2 FQNEAQ (reference sequence). V was pared by 1 base and J by 3 bases, with 9 bases between. The CDR3 is 15 residues long. In DNA form, the CDR3 reads TGTGCCAGCAGCTTAGAGTGGAGCGACACCGGGGAGCTGTTTTTT. It translates to CASSLEWSDTGELFF.

The chain has TRBV5-6 and TRBJ2-1; 10 nucleotides agree with TRBD2. V shed 3 bases and J 2 bases; nucleotides not matched to a gene: 8. Germline CDR1 reads SGHDT; CDR2 reads YYEEEE. This CDR3 has 17 residues. As DNA, the CDR3 is TGTGCCAGCAGCTCGTCCGGGCTAGCGGGAGCCTACAATGAGCAGTTCTTC. It specifies CASSSSGLAGAYNEQFF.

The chain has TRBV19 and TRBJ2-2, with 9 positions matching TRBD2. This CDR3 contains 16 residues. V gave up 5 bases and J gave up 5 bases; unmatched junction bases: 9. Looked up from germline, CDR1 is LNHDA and CDR2 is SQIVND (reference sequence). This chain's CDR3 is CASSLSGSLRTGELFF. CDR3 nucleotide sequence: TGTGCCAGTAGTCTTAGCGGGAGTCTGAGGACCGGGGAGCTGTTTTTT.

The chain combines TRBV29-1 with TRBJ2-1; maybe TRBD2 (7 bases). Germline CDR1 SQVTM, CDR2 ANQGSEA. The length of the CDR3 is 14 residues. V was pared by 3 bases and J by 8 bases, with 17 bases between. The DNA of the CDR3 is TGCAGCGTTGATGCGGGGGCCAGGTTGGATGAGCAGTTCTTC. Translating it yields CSVDAGARLDEQFF.

A single count supports this clone. The chain has TRBV19 and TRBJ2-2; TRBD1 is a possible D gene (6 bases). Germline CDR1 and CDR2: LNHDA and SQIVND (reference sequence). The CDR3 length is 14 residues. Trimming removed 3 bases at V and 5 bases at J, with 10 bases between. CDR3 amino acids: CASSIQTGTGELFF. CDR3 nucleotide sequence: TGTGCCAGTAGTATCCAAACAGGGACCGGGGAGCTGTTTTTT.

The genes are TRBV7-9 and TRBJ1-1; no clear D. V was cut by 1 base and J by 0 bases, with 6 bases left in between. Looked up from germline, CDR1 is SEHNR and CDR2 is FQNEAQ (reference sequence). The CDR3 totals 14 residues. CDR3 sequence (DNA): TGTGCCAGCAGCTTAGGGGAGGTGAACACTGAAGCTTTCTTT. This sequence encodes CASSLGEVNTEAFF.

The chain uses TRBV19 and TRBJ1-1, with TRBD1 matching over 9 bases. Germline CDR1 LNHDA, CDR2 SQIVND (reference sequence). The CDR3 sequence is 16 residues long. The V segment lost 3 bases and the J segment 10 bases; nucleotides outside the gene matches: 15. The CDR3 nucleotides read TGTGCCAGTAGTATCCCCCCACAGTCGGGACAGGGTTTAGCTTTCTTT. It specifies CASSIPPQSGQGLAFF.

This chain joins TRBV6-1 and TRBJ1-1, with a tentative D call TRBD1 (6 bases). This CDR3 comprises 12 residues. Germline CDR1 and CDR2: MNHNS and SASEGT. The ends were cut back, 6 bases at V and 6 bases at J, with 11 bases in the middle. This CDR3 reads CASSQQGSEAFF. In DNA, the CDR3 is TGTGCCAGCAGCCAACAGGGCTCTGAAGCTTTCTTT.

Written as DNA, the CDR3 is TGTGCCAGCAGTAGAACAGTTTTAACCTCTGGGGCCAACGTCCTGACTTTC. This encodes CASSRTVLTSGANVLTF. The chain combines TRBV27 with TRBJ2-6; D not resolved. The CDR3 contains 17 residues. The V end lost 5 bases, the J end lost 0 bases, and 14 bases lay between the germline ends. CDR1 is MNHEY and CDR2 is SMNVEV in the germline V gene (reference sequence).

This sequence joins TRBV6-6 and TRBJ2-1; tentative D call: TRBD1 (6 bases). V lost 6 bases to trimming and J lost 9 bases, with 15 bases between them. The CDR3 totals 13 residues. The germline CDR1 and CDR2 sequences are MNHNY and SVGAGI (reference sequence). The CDR3 is CASSQAVTGEQFF. For the CDR3, the DNA is TGTGCCAGCAGCCAAGCAGTGACAGGTGAGCAGTTCTTC.

The chain has TRBV7-2 and TRBJ1-6; TRBD1 might be the D (5 bases). This CDR3 has 15 amino acids. The V end lost 7 bases, the J end lost 3 bases, and 13 bases lay between the germline ends. Germline CDR1 SGHTA, CDR2 FQGNSA. The chain's CDR3 is CASTGGGFYNSPLHF. The CDR3 DNA reads TGTGCCAGCACCGGGGGGGGGTTCTATAATTCACCCCTCCACTTT. The whole variable domain, remainder taken from reference TRBV7-2 and TRBJ1-6, is GAGVSQSPSNKVTEKGKDVELRCDPISGHTALYWYRQSLGQGLEFLIYFQGNSAPDKSGLPSDRFSAERTGGSVSTLTIQRTQQEDSAVYLCASTGGGFYNSPLHFGNGTRLTVT.

The V gene is TRBV18, the J gene TRBJ1-3, with D uncertain. Germline V lookup: CDR1 KGHSH, CDR2 LQKENI. The CDR3 has 14 amino acids. The ends were cut back, 3 bases at V and 4 bases at J, with 10 bases in the middle. The CDR3 DNA sequence: TGTGCCAGCTCACCGACCTACGGGGGAAACACCATATATTTT. This sequence encodes CASSPTYGGNTIYF.

The rearrangement links TRBV5-4 to TRBJ1-1, with 7 bases that match TRBD1. The germline V gene encodes CDR1 SGHNT and CDR2 YYREEE (reference sequence). With 0 bases clipped from V and 0 bases from J, the junction kept 5 bases outside the gene matches. The CDR3 is 16 residues long. The CDR3 region has the DNA TGTGCCAGCAGCTTGGGGGGACAGTCTTTGAACACTGAAGCTTTCTTT. Translating gives CASSLGGQSLNTEAFF.

This rearrangement joins TRBV6-5 to TRBJ2-2; 9 nucleotides match TRBD2. CDR3 length: 16 amino acids. In germline, CDR1 is MNHEY, CDR2 SVGAGI. Trimming removed 0 bases from V and 7 bases from J; junction bases left unmatched: 6. The CDR3 DNA follows: TGTGCCAGCAGTTACTCGTTCCTAGCGGGGAACGGGGAGCTGTTTTTT. Translated: CASSYSFLAGNGELFF.

CDR3 coding DNA: TGTGCCAGCAGCCTGGACAGTCGAGTAGGCAATGAGCAGTTCTTC. It encodes CASSLDSRVGNEQFF. The rearrangement links TRBV5-4 to TRBJ2-1; possible D gene TRBD1, 6 bases. Germline CDR1 and CDR2: SGHNT and YYREEE (reference sequence). This CDR3 has 15 amino acids. Trimming took 4 bases from V and 6 from J, leaving 17 bases between them.

This chain uses TRBV1 with TRBJ1-2; TRBD1, the table's D call, was not compared with the DNA. TRBV1 has pseudogene status. The CDR3 covers 17 residues. This CDR3 reads CTSSQNPGQGYDYGYTF. Written as DNA, the CDR3 is TGCACCAGCAGCCAGAATCCGGGACAGGGTTATGACTATGGCTACACCTTC.